This is a list of T cell receptor beta chains from one sample in a study of PD-1 blockade in classical Hodgkin lymphoma. This table comes from immunoSEQ multiplex PCR, and its TCRdb copy is limited to in-frame clones, with some not included. In the table there are under 35,000 clones, approximately 90% of which are singletons. Sequencing was done on a sample of CD4+ T cells from blood. These receptors all come from a human donor with classical Hodgkin lymphoma. Both conserved end residues are part of each CDR3. Fields, in order: D gene, CDR3 length, V gene, clone size, J gene, CDR3 protein, CDR3 DNA. The D gene is left open where the match is weak. Clone size appears in some rows only: once, few, many, or a class for an expanded clone.

d_gene: NA; len: 14; v_gene: TRBV6-1; abundance: NA; j_gene: TRBJ1-1; CDR3aa: CASSVEGEDTEAFF; CDR3nt: TGTGCCAGCAGTGTTGAGGGCGAGGACACTGAAGCTTTCTTT
d_gene: NA; len: 12; v_gene: TRBV5-1; abundance: NA; j_gene: TRBJ2-1; CDR3aa: CASGFLAGEQFF; CDR3nt: TGCGCCAGCGGGTTTCTCGCGGGGGAGCAGTTCTTC
d_gene: NA; len: 16; v_gene: TRBV14; abundance: NA; j_gene: TRBJ2-7; CDR3aa: CASSHRAGQGVVEQYF; CDR3nt: TGTGCCAGCAGCCATCGGGCGGGACAAGGAGTGGTCGAGCAGTACTTC
d_gene: NA; len: 15; v_gene: TRBV9; abundance: NA; j_gene: TRBJ2-3; CDR3aa: CASSVGTTSSDTQYF; CDR3nt: TGTGCCAGCAGCGTAGGGACTACTTCCTCAGATACGCAGTATTTT
d_gene: NA; len: 14; v_gene: TRBV27; abundance: NA; j_gene: TRBJ2-2; CDR3aa: CASSLMSVAGELFF; CDR3nt: TGTGCCAGCAGTTTAATGTCGGTAGCCGGGGAGCTGTTTTTT
d_gene: NA; len: 14; v_gene: TRBV28; abundance: NA; j_gene: TRBJ1-3; CDR3aa: CASLSQASGNTIYF; CDR3nt: TGTGCCAGTCTGTCGCAGGCCTCTGGAAACACCATATATTTT
d_gene: NA; len: 15; v_gene: TRBV18; abundance: NA; j_gene: TRBJ1-1; CDR3aa: CASSPRGVMNTEAFF; CDR3nt: TGTGCCAGCTCACCCCGAGGGGTCATGAACACTGAAGCTTTCTTT
d_gene: NA; len: 17; v_gene: TRBV12-5; abundance: NA; j_gene: TRBJ1-3; CDR3aa: CASGLVRNGYSGNTIYF; CDR3nt: TGTGCTAGTGGTTTGGTACGGAACGGTTACTCTGGAAACACCATATATTTT
d_gene: NA; len: 13; v_gene: TRBV5-1; abundance: NA; j_gene: TRBJ2-1; CDR3aa: CASSLQNRNEQFF; CDR3nt: TGCGCCAGCAGCTTGCAAAATCGCAATGAGCAGTTCTTC
d_gene: NA; len: 13; v_gene: TRBV18; abundance: NA; j_gene: TRBJ2-3; CDR3aa: CASSPPSVDTQYF; CDR3nt: TGTGCCAGCTCACCCCCCAGCGTAGATACGCAGTATTTT
d_gene: NA; len: 11; v_gene: TRBV20-1; abundance: once; j_gene: TRBJ2-1; CDR3aa: CSARISNEQFF; CDR3nt: TGCAGTGCTAGGATCTCCAATGAGCAGTTCTTC
d_gene: NA; len: 12; v_gene: TRBV6-5; abundance: NA; j_gene: TRBJ1-1; CDR3aa: CASQGSNTEAFF; CDR3nt: TGTGCCAGCCAAGGTTCGAACACTGAAGCTTTCTTT
d_gene: TRBD2; len: 14; v_gene: TRBV5-1; abundance: NA; j_gene: TRBJ2-1; CDR3aa: CASSFRSGVREQFF; CDR3nt: TGCGCCAGCAGCTTCCGTAGCGGGGTACGTGAGCAGTTCTTC
d_gene: NA; len: 15; v_gene: TRBV5-6; abundance: NA; j_gene: TRBJ1-5; CDR3aa: CASSPGGQINQPQHF; CDR3nt: TGTGCCAGCAGCCCTGGAGGACAGATCAATCAGCCCCAGCATTTT
d_gene: NA; len: 15; v_gene: TRBV14; abundance: NA; j_gene: TRBJ1-1; CDR3aa: CASSQGGTVNTEAFF; CDR3nt: TGTGCCAGCAGCCAAGGCGGGACGGTGAACACTGAAGCTTTCTTT
d_gene: TRBD2; len: 16; v_gene: TRBV14; abundance: NA; j_gene: TRBJ2-3; CDR3aa: CASSQVGAGAGDTQYF; CDR3nt: TGTGCCAGCAGCCAAGTCGGAGCGGGAGCGGGAGATACGCAGTATTTT
d_gene: TRBD2; len: 13; v_gene: TRBV9; abundance: once; j_gene: TRBJ2-1; CDR3aa: CASSGGSSGRQFF; CDR3nt: TGTGCCAGCAGCGGGGGGTCTAGCGGAAGGCAGTTCTTC
d_gene: NA; len: 12; v_gene: TRBV2; abundance: once; j_gene: TRBJ2-7; CDR3aa: CASGPGPGEQYF; CDR3nt: TGTGCCTCGGGGCCAGGGCCCGGAGAGCAGTACTTC
d_gene: TRBD1; len: 15; v_gene: TRBV27; abundance: once; j_gene: TRBJ2-2; CDR3aa: CASSGTGFYTGELFF; CDR3nt: TGTGCCAGCAGTGGGACAGGGTTTTACACCGGGGAGCTGTTTTTT
d_gene: NA; len: 9; v_gene: TRBV6-6; abundance: NA; j_gene: TRBJ2-5; CDR3aa: CATYGTQYF; CDR3nt: TGTGCCACTTACGGGACCCAGTACTTC
d_gene: TRBD2; len: 18; v_gene: TRBV9; abundance: NA; j_gene: TRBJ2-1; CDR3aa: CASSVGLAGGSSYNEQFF; CDR3nt: TGTGCCAGCAGCGTCGGACTAGCGGGGGGGAGCTCCTACAATGAGCAGTTCTTC
d_gene: TRBD1; len: 14; v_gene: TRBV6-1; abundance: NA; j_gene: TRBJ2-2; CDR3aa: CASWGTGNTGELFF; CDR3nt: TGTGCCAGCTGGGGGACAGGGAACACCGGGGAGCTGTTTTTT
d_gene: NA; len: 15; v_gene: TRBV5-1; abundance: NA; j_gene: TRBJ1-2; CDR3aa: CASSLEDHRFGGYTF; CDR3nt: TGCGCCAGCAGCCTGGAGGATCATCGTTTTGGTGGCTACACCTTC
d_gene: TRBD2; len: 15; v_gene: TRBV5-4; abundance: NA; j_gene: TRBJ2-1; CDR3aa: CASSFRLAGHNEQFF; CDR3nt: TGTGCCAGCAGCTTCAGACTAGCGGGACACAATGAGCAGTTCTTC
d_gene: NA; len: 12; v_gene: TRBV27; abundance: NA; j_gene: TRBJ2-2; CDR3aa: CASSLNTGELFF; CDR3nt: TGTGCCAGCAGTTTGAACACCGGGGAGCTGTTTTTT
d_gene: NA; len: 15; v_gene: TRBV19; abundance: NA; j_gene: TRBJ1-5; CDR3aa: CASSILVGGTQPQHF; CDR3nt: TGTGCCAGTAGTATTCTGGTAGGGGGGACTCAGCCCCAGCATTTT
d_gene: NA; len: 14; v_gene: TRBV18; abundance: NA; j_gene: TRBJ2-4; CDR3aa: CASSLGAGLNIQYF; CDR3nt: TGTGCCAGCTCACTCGGTGCCGGGTTGAACATTCAGTACTTC
d_gene: TRBD2; len: 13; v_gene: TRBV2; abundance: NA; j_gene: TRBJ2-5; CDR3aa: CASNGLAMETQYF; CDR3nt: TGTGCCAGCAATGGACTAGCCATGGAGACCCAGTACTTC